The 14 T cell receptor beta chains reported below all come from one sample, sequenced in a study of monozygotic twins with inflammatory bowel disease. Each CDR3 protein gets one entry in TCRdb, which reprocessed the 5' RACE reads and gives no DNA. The sample totals over 90,000 distinct CDR3 sequences. What was sequenced was blood. Source of these receptors: a human donor with ulcerative colitis or Crohn's disease, or a healthy co-twin of an affected twin (not recorded which).

The J gene is TRBJ1-5, the V gene TRBV20-1; the TCRdb call, TRBD1, lacks DNA for checking. The CDR3 sequence is 12 residues long. The V gene's germline CDR1 is DFQATT and CDR2 SNEGSKA (reference sequence). This chain's CDR3 is CSARDGNQPQHF.

The chain recombines TRBV6-5 with TRBJ2-5. The CDR3 covers 16 residues. Germline loops: CDR1 MNHEY, CDR2 SVGAGI. CDR3 sequence: CASSYSKTSLQETQYF.

The CDR3 sequence is CASTTYRGNTEAFF. The chain has TRBV28 and TRBJ1-1; without DNA, the TCRdb call of TRBD1 cannot be checked. Germline values: CDR1 MDHEN, CDR2 SYDVKM. The CDR3 has 14 amino acids.

The rearrangement joins TRBV7-9 to TRBJ1-5. From germline, CDR1 is SEHNR and CDR2 FQNEAQ (reference sequence). The CDR3 covers 15 residues. CDR3 region: CASTIGAGPNQPQHF.

This chain uses TRBV20-1 with TRBJ1-3. Germline-derived CDR1 and CDR2 are DFQATT and SNEGSKA (reference sequence). The CDR3 is made up of 12 amino acids. The CDR3 protein is CSATPAGNTIYF.

The CDR3 sequence is CSARDQATLMETQYF. The gene calls are TRBV20-1 and TRBJ2-5. The CDR3 runs 15 residues. Germline V gene sequence: CDR1 DFQATT, CDR2 SNEGSKA (reference sequence).

V usage is TRBV5-6 and J usage is TRBJ1-2; the D call from TCRdb, TRBD1, cannot be confirmed without DNA. This CDR3 contains 15 residues. From germline, CDR1 is SGHDT and CDR2 YYEEEE. The CDR3 loop is CASSLITGMHYGYTF.

This CDR3 reads CATSRGLGETQYF. V usage is TRBV24-1 and J usage is TRBJ2-5; TCRdb names TRBD1, which stays unverified in the absence of DNA. The CDR3 runs 13 residues. Germline CDR1 reads KGHDR; CDR2 reads SFDVKD.

This chain joins TRBV6-1 and TRBJ2-2. Germline assignment: CDR1 MNHNS and CDR2 SASEGT. The CDR3 is 17 residues long. This CDR3 is CASSAGKTHPNTGELFF.

The chain is built from TRBV7-3 and TRBJ2-1; TCRdb lists TRBD1, though no DNA is available to test this call. The CDR3 totals 18 residues. Germline CDR1 is SGHTA and CDR2 is FQGTGA. CDR3 region: CASSSIGAGGGSYNEQFF.

The V call is TRBV7-2, the J call TRBJ2-7; TCRdb indicates TRBD2, and absent DNA this call remains unverified. Germline lookup yields CDR1 SGHTA and CDR2 FQGNSA. This CDR3 is 13 amino acids long. The CDR3 sequence is CASSLGGSREQYF.

This chain joins TRBV12-3 or TRBV12-4 and TRBJ2-2; TCRdb indicates TRBD2, and absent DNA this call remains unverified. This CDR3 is built from 16 residues. Here the CDR3 reads CASSVLIGAPTGELFF.

This rearrangement joins TRBV7-2 to TRBJ2-2; TCRdb gives TRBD2 as the D gene, but with no DNA this cannot be confirmed. Germline assignment: CDR1 SGHTA and CDR2 FQGNSA. This CDR3 comprises 14 residues. The CDR3 sequence: CASSASSGLGELFF.

The genes are TRBV20-1 and TRBJ2-3; TCRdb's assignment of TRBD2 cannot be checked, as there is no DNA. The germline gives CDR1 DFQATT, CDR2 SNEGSKA (reference sequence). The CDR3 has 14 amino acids. The CDR3 protein is CSASGPAGGGTQYF.